The 19 T cell receptor beta chains reported below all come from one sample, sequenced in a study of CXCR3-negative and CXCR3-positive naive CD8 T cells. Study-level findings and limits: The TRB CDR3s that CXCR3-positive naive cells carried were more hydrophobic than those of CXCR3-negative naive cells.

It was by 5' RACE with UMI labels that the TRB cDNA libraries were prepared. After re-calling the 5' RACE reads, TCRdb lists one entry per CDR3 protein, DNA absent. Its listing shows about 89,000 distinct CDR3 sequences. Their recognized antigens are unknown. Sequenced input: naive CXCR3+ CD8+ T cells from blood. Subset defined: CD45RO-CCR7+CD27+CD95- naive CD8+ T cells expressing CXCR3 (TNR3+). All receptors derive from a human donor in good health. Some clones in this sample may be carry-over from other donors' samples.

The chain combines TRBV12-3 or TRBV12-4 with TRBJ2-1; the TCRdb call, TRBD1, lacks DNA for checking. CDR3 length equals 14 residues. CDR3 sequence: CASSWLTGVREQFF.

This sequence joins TRBV7-9 and TRBJ1-2; TCRdb names TRBD1, which stays unverified in the absence of DNA. Germline V gene sequence: CDR1 SEHNR, CDR2 FQNEAQ (reference sequence). This CDR3 contains 15 residues. CDR3 amino acids: CASSFSPGTRYGYTF.

This chain's CDR3 is CSARKGREPYEQYF. The V and J genes are TRBV20-1 and TRBJ2-7; TCRdb proposes TRBD1, but this gene call is untestable without DNA. Germline values: CDR1 DFQATT, CDR2 SNEGSKA (reference sequence). The length of the CDR3 is 14 residues.

The chain is built from TRBV29-1 and TRBJ2-1; with no DNA, the TCRdb D assignment of TRBD1 cannot be verified. CDR1 is SQVTM and CDR2 is ANQGSEA in the germline V gene. The CDR3 contains 14 residues. CDR3: CSAGTGVSYNEQFF.

This chain links TRBV11-1 with TRBJ1-1; TCRdb gives TRBD1 as the D gene, but with no DNA this cannot be confirmed. The CDR3 is made up of 16 amino acids. The germline V gene has CDR1 SGHAT and CDR2 FQDESV (reference sequence). The CDR3 protein is CASSLWHPNRGTEAFF.

V usage is TRBV7-9 and J usage is TRBJ2-3; TCRdb names TRBD1, which stays unverified in the absence of DNA. CDR3 length equals 16 residues. Germline V gene data show CDR1 as SEHNR and CDR2 as FQNEAQ (reference sequence). CDR3 region: CASSLSPRGRTDTQYF.

This chain uses TRBV5-1 with TRBJ1-5. CDR1 is SGHRS, CDR2 YFSETQ, per germline. The length of the CDR3 is 14 residues. CDR3 residues: CASSLEVGNQPQHF.

The rearrangement links TRBV6-2 or TRBV6-3 to TRBJ2-5. The V gene's germline CDR1 is MNHEY and CDR2 SVGEGT. The CDR3 runs to 14 residues. This CDR3 is CASVKTLYQETQYF.

This chain uses TRBV29-1 with TRBJ2-7; TCRdb returns TRBD1, unconfirmable since there is no DNA. The germline CDR1 and CDR2 sequences are SQVTM and ANQGSEA. The CDR3 runs 12 residues. Here the CDR3 reads CSVRGDINEQYF.

This chain connects TRBV14 to TRBJ2-5; the TRBD1 assignment by TCRdb is unverifiable without DNA. The CDR3 is 15 residues long. Germline-derived CDR1 and CDR2 are SGHDN and FVKESK. CDR3 region: CASSRSPKLQETQYF.

The chain recombines TRBV15 with TRBJ2-5; TCRdb picks TRBD1, but there is no DNA to check that call. The CDR3 is 16 amino acids. CDR1 LNHNV and CDR2 YYDKDF come from the germline V gene (reference sequence). CDR3 residues: CATSDPRDRQQETQYF.

V and J are TRBV5-1 and TRBJ2-5. This CDR3 has 12 residues. CDR1 is SGHRS and CDR2 is YFSETQ in the germline V gene. CDR3 sequence: CASSLTQETQYF.

This chain links TRBV18 with TRBJ1-5. From germline, CDR1 is KGHSH and CDR2 LQKENI. The CDR3 length is 17 residues. This CDR3 is CASSPLRIGPGGQPQHF.

The V call is TRBV19, the J call TRBJ2-7; the TRBD1 assignment by TCRdb is unverifiable without DNA. Germline-derived CDR1 and CDR2 are LNHDA and SQIVND (reference sequence). The CDR3 totals 14 residues. The CDR3 loop is CASSILPGGHEQYF.

This sequence joins TRBV12-3 or TRBV12-4 and TRBJ2-1; TCRdb lists TRBD2, though no DNA is available to test this call. This CDR3 spans 12 amino acids. The CDR3 here is CASSWDFDEQFF.

The rearrangement uses TRBV13 and TRBJ2-1; TCRdb returns TRBD1, unconfirmable since there is no DNA. The CDR3 runs to 17 residues. Germline lookup yields CDR1 PRHDT and CDR2 FYEKMQ (reference sequence). CDR3 region: CASSLGFRGVGRNEQFF.

This chain joins TRBV6-5 and TRBJ1-4; as DNA is missing, the TRBD1 call by TCRdb cannot be tested. The germline gives CDR1 MNHEY, CDR2 SVGAGI. The CDR3 totals 13 residues. This CDR3 reads CAVQGARTEKLFF.

The chain uses TRBV7-6 and TRBJ2-3; the TCRdb call, TRBD1, lacks DNA for checking. The CDR3 consists of 14 residues. From germline, CDR1 is SGHVS and CDR2 FNYEAQ. CDR3 region: CASSPRDATDTQYF. Variable domain in full (rest from reference TRBV7-6 and TRBJ2-3): GAGVSQSPRYKVTKRGQDVALRCDPISGHVSLYWYRQALGQGPEFLTYFNYEAQQDKSGLPNDRFSAERPEGSISTLTIQRTEQRDSAMYRCASSPRDATDTQYFGPGTRLTVL.

J is TRBJ2-7 and V is TRBV29-1; TCRdb picks TRBD1, but there is no DNA to check that call. Germline CDR1 SQVTM, CDR2 ANQGSEA. This CDR3 contains 15 residues. CDR3 amino acids: CSVEGGTGTSYEQYF.